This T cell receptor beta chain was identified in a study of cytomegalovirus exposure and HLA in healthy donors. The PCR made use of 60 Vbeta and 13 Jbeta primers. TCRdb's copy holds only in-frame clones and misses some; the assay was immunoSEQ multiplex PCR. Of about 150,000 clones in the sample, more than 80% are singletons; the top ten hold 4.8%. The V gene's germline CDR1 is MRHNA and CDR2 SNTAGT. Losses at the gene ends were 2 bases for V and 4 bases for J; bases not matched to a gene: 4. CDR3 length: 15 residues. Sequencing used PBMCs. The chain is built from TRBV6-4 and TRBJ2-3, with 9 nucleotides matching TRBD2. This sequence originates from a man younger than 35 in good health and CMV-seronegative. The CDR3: CASSDGAGGSDTQYF. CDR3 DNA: TGTGCCAGCAGTGACGGCGCGGGGGGGTCAGATACGCAGTATTTT.